What follows is one TCR beta chain and its context. Its cognate antigen is unknown. This specimen belongs to a study of T cells in Graves' hyperthyroidism and ophthalmopathy. General observations from the study: The authors' 13 V-J model separated ophthalmopathy from stable hyperthyroidism. It was a median 6.5 months before onset that the model predicted ophthalmopathy. Clonotypes that were expanded in thyroid above 0.001 mostly appeared in blood too.

PBMCs stemmed from about 9.7 ml fresh peripheral blood. Authors of the study amplified TCR beta CDR3 regions from RNA transcripts. A first-round RT-PCR of the TCR CDR3 used the HTBI primer set. TCRdb re-called the multiplex PCR reads through MiXCR, storing one row per CDR3 protein. Of hundreds of thousands of distinct CDR3 sequences detected, roughly 40% appear once; the ten largest clones hold 8.9%. The trim removed 7 bases at V and 6 bases at J, leaving 7 bases unmatched. CDR1 is MNHEY, CDR2 SVGEGT, per germline. This CDR3 is built from 13 residues. This chain connects TRBV6-2 or TRBV6-3 to TRBJ2-7; 9 nucleotides agree with TRBD1. The sequence was obtained from a man younger than 30 with Graves' hyperthyroidism. Sequencing was done on a sample of blood. CDR3 in DNA: TGTGCCAGCAAGGGACAGGGAGGTCCCGAGCAGTACTTC. This codes for CASKGQGGPEQYF.